The 23 T cell receptor beta chains in this list originate from one sample, sequenced in a study of CD8+CD57+ T cells in acquired aplastic anemia. Genomic DNA constituted the template upon which TCR beta VDJ and CDR3 profiling was performed. TCRdb reprocessed the reads with MiXCR, giving one entry per CDR3 protein. The table shows 180,000 or so distinct CDR3 sequences, with approximately 45% occurring only once. The sample consisted of sorted CD4+, CD8+, or CD8+CD57+ T cells (not recorded which) from PBMCs. Receptors originate from a human donor in good health.

This clonotype was picked up many times. The DNA for the CDR3 is TGCGCCAGCAGCCAAGGGGGGTTCGGTGAGCAGTTCTTC. Residues: CASSQGGFGEQFF. The rearrangement joins TRBV4-3 to TRBJ2-1, with D perhaps matching TRBD1 or TRBD2 (5 bases each). The germline gives CDR1 LGHNA, CDR2 YSLEER. The CDR3 sequence is 13 residues long. The V end lost 1 base, the J end lost 9 bases, and 10 bases lay between the germline ends.

The V gene is TRBV7-6, the J gene TRBJ2-1; D perhaps matches TRBD1 (6 bases). The ends were cut back, 2 bases at V and 6 bases at J, with 14 bases in the middle. This CDR3 comprises 15 residues. Germline assignment: CDR1 SGHVS and CDR2 FNYEAQ. The CDR3, as DNA: TGTGCCAGCAGCTTACAGGGGCCCGGGACCAATGAGCAGTTCTTC. Its protein product is CASSLQGPGTNEQFF. Based on the CDR3 plus reference TRBV7-6 and TRBJ2-1, the full variable domain is GAGVSQSPRYKVTKRGQDVALRCDPISGHVSLYWYRQALGQGPEFLTYFNYEAQQDKSGLPNDRFSAERPEGSISTLTIQRTEQRDSAMYRCASSLQGPGTNEQFFGPGTRLTVL.

The table lists this clonotype with many counts. The gene calls are TRBV19 and TRBJ2-7, with 11 bases matching TRBD2. This CDR3 region has 15 residues. V dropped 3 bases and J dropped 2; count of bases not matched to a gene: 3. Germline V gives CDR1 LNHDA, CDR2 SQIVND (reference sequence). CDR3 sequence: CASSIPGLAAYEQYF. CDR3 in DNA: TGTGCCAGTAGTATTCCGGGACTAGCGGCCTACGAGCAGTACTTC.

The V and J genes are TRBV29-1 and TRBJ1-1; D remains ambiguous. V lost 1 base to trimming and J lost 2 bases, with 11 bases between them. CDR1 and CDR2 from the germline V gene are SQVTM and ANQGSEA. This CDR3 has 14 amino acids. CDR3: CSVEGGLTNTEAFF. CDR3 bases: TGCAGCGTTGAAGGCGGCCTCACTAACACTGAAGCTTTCTTT.

This clonotype was counted a few times. The V call is TRBV4-1, the J call TRBJ1-2, with TRBD1 matching 9 bases. V shed 5 bases and J 0 bases; nucleotides not matched to a gene: 10. Germline CDR1 and CDR2: MGHRA and YSYEKL. The CDR3 is 17 amino acids. In DNA form, the CDR3 reads TGCGCCAGCAGCAACTACAGGGGGCTGAGGGCTAACTATGGCTACACCTTC. This codes for CASSNYRGLRANYGYTF.

This clonotype was detected only a few times. V and J are TRBV10-3 and TRBJ2-7; possible D gene TRBD1, 6 bases. From germline, CDR1 is ENHRY and CDR2 SYGVKD. V lost 4 bases and J 4 bases, leaving 20 bases between the germline ends. The CDR3 runs to 16 residues. For the CDR3, the DNA is TGTGCCATCAGTGGGGGTGGGGGCGACCCTGCTTACGAGCAGTACTTC. Its protein product is CAISGGGGDPAYEQYF.

The gene calls are TRBV19 and TRBJ1-1; TRBD1 might be the D (5 bases). This CDR3 is built from 16 residues. Deletions cut 3 bases from V and 6 bases from J, with 20 bases between. In germline, CDR1 is LNHDA, CDR2 SQIVND (reference sequence). CDR3 bases: TGTGCCAGTAGTATTAAAGGTTTCTCAAGGGGTGCTGAAGCTTTCTTT. Translated, it gives CASSIKGFSRGAEAFF.

The J gene is TRBJ1-5, the V gene TRBV7-3; no clear D. Trimming stripped 8 bases from V and 5 bases from J, with 13 bases between. Per the germline V gene, CDR1 is SGHTA and CDR2 is FQGTGA. The CDR3 contains 13 residues. The CDR3, as DNA: TGTGCCAGCTCCCTCCACGGGGATCAGCCCCAGCATTTT. Translated, it gives CASSLHGDQPQHF.

The chain recombines TRBV20-1 with TRBJ2-1, with D possibly being TRBD2 (6 bases). Looked up from germline, CDR1 is DFQATT and CDR2 is SNEGSKA (reference sequence). V was clipped by 0 bases and J by 9 bases, with 21 bases between them. The CDR3 sequence is 16 residues long. The CDR3 DNA reads TGCAGTGCTAGAGATTACGCCTCGACCCCCGGGGGTGAGCAGTTCTTC. It yields the protein CSARDYASTPGGEQFF.

This clonotype has at least ten counts. The rearrangement joins TRBV20-1 to TRBJ2-7; 9 nucleotides align to TRBD1. Germline V gene sequence: CDR1 DFQATT, CDR2 SNEGSKA (reference sequence). V shed 5 bases and J 2 bases; nucleotides not matched to a gene: 7. The CDR3 loop spans 14 amino acids. CDR3 DNA: TGCAGTGCTTCTCCGGGACAGGGAGCCTACGAGCAGTACTTC. It encodes CSASPGQGAYEQYF.

At least ten counts were recorded for this clonotype. V is TRBV5-6 and J is TRBJ2-1; 8 bases are a match to TRBD2. With 2 bases clipped from V and 3 bases from J, the junction kept 4 bases outside the gene matches. This CDR3 spans 15 amino acids. In germline, CDR1 is SGHDT, CDR2 YYEEEE. The CDR3 loop reads CASSLLAGGYNEQFF. The CDR3 DNA reads TGTGCCAGCAGCTTACTCGCGGGAGGCTACAATGAGCAGTTCTTC.

With respect to this clonotype: Its ends do not fully match the called genes, so a read error is possible. The chain uses TRBV10-3 and TRBJ1-2, with D unresolved. This CDR3 is 13 amino acids long. The germline gives CDR1 ENHRY, CDR2 SYGVKD. CDR3 loop: CASSYPAMYGYTF. Written as DNA, the CDR3 is TGTGCCAGCAGTTACCCAGCGATGTATGGCTACACCTTC.

The sample holds many counts of this clonotype. This sequence joins TRBV7-9 and TRBJ1-2; D gene ambiguous. Trimming shortened V by 3 bases and J by 6 bases, and 5 bases separated the two germline ends. The germline V gene has CDR1 SEHNR and CDR2 FQNEAQ (reference sequence). This CDR3 is 11 amino acids long. In DNA form, the CDR3 reads TGTGCCAGCAGCTTCCGAAATGGCTACACCTTC. Translation: CASSFRNGYTF. The full variable domain, in which reference TRBV7-9 and TRBJ1-2 provide the parts outside the CDR3, is DTGVSQNPRHKITKRGQNVTFRCDPISEHNRLYWYRQTLGQGPEFLTYFQNEAQLEKSRLLSDRFSAERPKGSFSTLEIQRTEQGDSAMYLCASSFRNGYTFGSGTRLTVV.

V usage is TRBV25-1 and J usage is TRBJ2-7; 7 bases line up with TRBD1. The germline gives CDR1 MGHDK, CDR2 SYGVNS. V gave up 6 bases and J gave up 2 bases; unmatched junction bases: 7. CDR3 size: 14 residues. The CDR3 region is CASRRQGSAYEQYF. CDR3 DNA: TGTGCCAGCAGACGACAGGGCAGCGCCTACGAGCAGTACTTC.

This clonotype was counted only a few times. The gene calls are TRBV24-1 and TRBJ2-1; 7 bases are a match to TRBD1. The CDR3 totals 16 residues. Germline V gene lookup returns CDR1 KGHDR and CDR2 SFDVKD. J gave up 4 bases and V 5 bases, and 10 bases lay outside the gene matches. The CDR3 sequence: CATSAGPGQSYNEQFF. CDR3 nucleotide sequence: TGTGCCACCAGTGCAGGACCGGGACAGTCTTACAATGAGCAGTTCTTC.

V and J are TRBV6-2 or TRBV6-3 and TRBJ2-3; 8 nucleotides match TRBD2. Germline CDR1 and CDR2: MNHEY and SVGEGT. V was pared by 8 bases and J by 3 bases, with 4 bases of the junction left unmatched. The CDR3 runs 13 residues. CDR3 residues: CASGAGDTDTQYF. CDR3 nucleotides: TGTGCCAGCGGAGCGGGAGATACAGATACGCAGTATTTT.

The rearrangement joins TRBV4-1 to TRBJ1-6; D unclear. Germline assignment: CDR1 MGHRA and CDR2 YSYEKL. The ends were cut back, 4 bases at V and 7 bases at J, with 8 bases in the middle. The CDR3 loop spans 13 amino acids. CDR3 coding DNA: TGCGCCAGCAGCCCGGGGAGAAATTCACCCCTCCACTTT. This translates into CASSPGRNSPLHF.

The gene calls are TRBV11-1 and TRBJ1-1; 8 positions match TRBD1. Trimming at V came to 5 bases and at J to 1 base, leaving 9 bases not matched to a gene. Germline V gene data show CDR1 as SGHAT and CDR2 as FQDESV (reference sequence). The CDR3 loop spans 16 amino acids. The CDR3 region has the DNA TGTGCCAGCAGCCACGGACAGGGTTTCGGGAACACTGAAGCTTTCTTT. Translating it yields CASSHGQGFGNTEAFF. The variable domain in full, with the rest retrieved from reference TRBV11-1 and TRBJ1-1, is EAEVAQSPRYKITEKSQAVAFWCDPISGHATLYWYRQILGQGPELLVQFQDESVVDDSQLPKDRFSAERLKGVDSTLKIQPAELGDSAMYLCASSHGQGFGNTEAFFGQGTRLTVV.

Turning to this clonotype: A much larger clonotype is one base distant, so this may be a read error. The V and J genes are TRBV12-3 or TRBV12-4 and TRBJ1-2; D call uncertain. Trimming took off 0 bases at V and 4 bases at J, with 15 bases between the two ends. The length of the CDR3 is 16 residues. The chain's CDR3 is CASSLAKTTAPYGYTF. CDR3 bases: TGTGCCAGCAGTTTAGCAAAGACAACCGCCCCCTATGGCTACACCTTC.

The CDR3 is CSASPGKNFRTSLEQYF. As DNA, the CDR3 is TGCAGTGCTAGTCCCGGGAAAAACTTTCGAACCTCTCTCGAGCAGTACTTC. This rearrangement joins TRBV20-1 to TRBJ2-7; a possible D gene is TRBD2 (5 bases). Trimming shortened V by 3 bases and J by 6 bases, and 27 bases separated the two germline ends. Germline CDR1 and CDR2: DFQATT and SNEGSKA (reference sequence). The CDR3 totals 17 residues.

The chain recombines TRBV7-2 with TRBJ2-7; D unclear. Germline V gene data show CDR1 as SGHTA and CDR2 as FQGNSA. The V end was cut by 2 bases, the J end by 2 bases, with 7 bases between. The CDR3 consists of 13 residues. CDR3 sequence (DNA): TGTGCCAGCAGCTTAAACGCCGCCTACGAGCAGTACTTC. This translates into CASSLNAAYEQYF. Supplemented by reference TRBV7-2 and TRBJ2-7, the full variable domain reads GAGVSQSPSNKVTEKGKDVELRCDPISGHTALYWYRQSLGQGLEFLIYFQGNSAPDKSGLPSDRFSAERTGGSVSTLTIQRTQQEDSAVYLCASSLNAAYEQYFGPGTRLTVT.

Details on this clonotype: Because the CDR3 is missing its conserved closing phenylalanine or tryptophan, this is likely a read error. The DNA is left out, because the CDR3 cannot be placed on it with certainty; the CDR3 is given as TCRdb lists it. The rearrangement joins TRBV7-9 to TRBJ1-3. Germline-derived CDR1 and CDR2 are SEHNR and FQNEAQ (reference sequence). The CDR3 region is 12 residues in length, termini included. The CDR3 here is CASSLGGGEPGS.

This clonotype was observed many times. The V gene is TRBV5-1, the J gene TRBJ2-3; 9 nucleotides line up with TRBD2. The trim removed 2 bases at V and 5 bases at J, leaving 6 bases unmatched. CDR1 SGHRS and CDR2 YFSETQ come from the germline V gene. This CDR3 is built from 15 residues. The chain's CDR3 is CASSLGGRALDTQYF. As DNA, the CDR3 is TGCGCCAGCAGCTTAGGCGGGAGGGCCTTAGATACGCAGTATTTT. Drawing the rest from reference TRBV5-1 and TRBJ2-3, the complete variable domain is KAGVTQTPRYLIKTRGQQVTLSCSPISGHRSVSWYQQTPGQGLQFLFEYFSETQRNKGNFPGRFSGRQFSNSRSEMNVSTLELGDSALYLCASSLGGRALDTQYFGPGTRLTVL.